This is a list of T cell receptor beta chains from one sample in a study of shared clonotypes between healthy human individuals. Generated by immunoSEQ multiplex PCR, the TCRdb table keeps only in-frame clones and is missing some. The sample includes about 680,000 clones, around 92% of them seen just once. The specimen was naive CD8+ T cells sorted from blood. The receptors stem from a man aged 25-45 years in good health. Both conserved end residues are part of each CDR3. Fields, in order: D gene, V gene, J gene, clone size, CDR3 protein, CDR3 DNA. A D gene is named only where the DNA matches it firmly. A clone size is listed for some rows: how often the clone was seen (once, few, many), or a class if it is expanded.

-	TRBV10-1	TRBJ2-6	-	CASSESEGRISGANVLTF	TGCGCCAGCAGTGAGTCGGAGGGACGGATCTCTGGGGCCAACGTCCTGACTTTC
-	TRBV30	TRBJ2-1	-	CAWSALGDEQFF	TGTGCCTGGAGTGCCCTGGGAGACGAGCAGTTCTTC
TRBD1	TRBV11-2	TRBJ2-1	-	CASSWAGTGGYNEQFF	TGTGCCAGCAGCTGGGCCGGGACAGGGGGGTACAATGAGCAGTTCTTC
-	TRBV7-9	TRBJ2-7	-	CASSPWEGSAQQYF	TGTGCCAGCAGCCCTTGGGAAGGTAGCGCACAGCAGTACTTC
TRBD2	TRBV7-9	TRBJ2-5	-	CASSPRGERQETQYF	TGTGCCAGCAGCCCCCGGGGGGAACGGCAAGAGACCCAGTACTTC
-	TRBV6-5	TRBJ2-5	-	CASSSNIGETQYF	TGTGCCAGCAGTTCCAACATTGGGGAGACCCAGTACTTC
-	TRBV6-1	TRBJ1-5	once	CASRGTGVSNQPQHF	TGTGCCAGCAGGGGTACTGGGGTCAGCAATCAGCCCCAGCATTTT
-	TRBV27	TRBJ2-7	-	CASSFEGSSYEQYF	TGTGCCAGCAGTTTTGAGGGGAGCTCCTACGAGCAGTACTTC
-	TRBV19	TRBJ2-1	-	CASSISTSYNEQFF	TGTGCCAGTAGTATTTCGACTAGCTACAATGAGCAGTTCTTC
-	TRBV5-6	TRBJ2-2	-	CASRTEPDSRTGELFF	TGTGCCAGCAGGACAGAACCGGACTCGCGCACCGGGGAGCTGTTTTTT
-	TRBV27	TRBJ2-3	-	CASSNHRGTDTQYF	TGTGCCAGCAGTAACCATAGGGGTACAGATACGCAGTATTTT
-	TRBV6-5	TRBJ1-1	-	CASSSSRNTEAFF	TGTGCCAGCAGTTCAAGCAGGAACACTGAAGCTTTCTTT
-	TRBV7-2	TRBJ2-1	-	CASSFIDWSSYNEQFF	TGTGCCAGCAGCTTCATCGACTGGAGCTCCTACAATGAGCAGTTCTTC
-	TRBV27	TRBJ2-7	-	CASSLRRRSYEQYF	TGTGCCAGCAGTTTAAGGCGGAGATCCTACGAGCAGTACTTC
-	TRBV15	TRBJ2-6	-	CATSPKRTGANVLTF	TGTGCCACCAGCCCAAAACGTACTGGGGCCAACGTCCTGACTTTC
-	TRBV6-1	TRBJ1-1	-	CATGQGWSTEAFF	TGTGCCACTGGACAAGGTTGGAGCACTGAAGCTTTCTTT
-	TRBV23-1	TRBJ2-2	-	CASSQSPTGELFF	TGCGCCAGCAGTCAATCCCCGACCGGGGAGCTGTTTTTT
TRBD1	TRBV7-6	TRBJ1-6	-	CASRISSGQGDSPLHF	TGTGCCAGCAGAATAAGTTCGGGACAGGGGGATTCACCCCTCCACTTT
-	TRBV7-6	TRBJ2-7	-	CASSFQESGSSYEQYF	TGTGCCAGCAGCTTTCAAGAATCAGGGAGCTCCTACGAGCAGTACTTC
-	TRBV11-2	TRBJ2-2	-	CASSLRRTANTGELFF	TGTGCCAGCAGCTTACGGAGGACGGCGAACACCGGGGAGCTGTTTTTT
-	TRBV19	TRBJ2-1	-	CASSTNPAGYEQFF	TGTGCCAGTAGTACCAATCCGGCCGGGTACGAGCAGTTCTTC
TRBD1	TRBV27	TRBJ2-7	once	CASSLDRAISYEQYF	TGTGCCAGCAGTCTGGACAGGGCGATCTCCTACGAGCAGTACTTC
-	TRBV7-3	TRBJ2-2	-	CASSLGATGELFF	TGTGCCAGCAGTTTAGGGGCGACCGGGGAGCTGTTTTTT
-	TRBV5-6	TRBJ2-1	-	CASTSGGWVNEQFF	TGTGCCAGCACCTCCGGGGGATGGGTCAATGAGCAGTTCTTC
-	TRBV4-2	TRBJ2-7	-	CASSQEGALFYEQYF	TGTGCCAGCAGCCAAGAGGGGGCGCTTTTCTACGAGCAGTACTTC
TRBD1	TRBV27	TRBJ2-2	-	CASIPGQGVGELFF	TGTGCCAGCATCCCGGGACAGGGTGTCGGGGAGCTGTTTTTT
-	TRBV5-6	TRBJ1-5	few	CASSSSLTAQGRSQPQHF	TGTGCCAGCAGCTCCTCCCTAACGGCACAGGGAAGATCTCAGCCCCAGCATTTT
TRBD1	TRBV27	TRBJ1-5	-	CASSLSWDRGLANQPQHF	TGTGCCAGCAGTTTATCCTGGGACAGAGGCTTGGCAAATCAGCCCCAGCATTTT
-	TRBV19	TRBJ2-1	-	CASSMGPGHSSSYNEQFF	TGTGCCAGTAGTATGGGACCGGGACATAGTAGCTCCTACAATGAGCAGTTCTTC
-	TRBV7-9	TRBJ2-7	once	CASSLRDKGYEQYF	TGTGCCAGCAGCTTACGGGACAAGGGCTACGAGCAGTACTTC
TRBD2	TRBV7-3	TRBJ2-7	once	CASSPTAGGSIYEQYF	TGTGCCAGCAGCCCAACTGCGGGAGGGTCCATCTACGAGCAGTACTTC